This T cell receptor (beta chain) derives from a study of response to subunit inactivated influenza vaccine. Findings and caveats of the study: After each seasonal influenza vaccination, few new T cells are recruited, the authors suggested.

Germline CDR1 reads MNHNY; CDR2 reads SVGAGI (reference sequence). CDR3 length equals 13 residues. V was pared by 4 bases and J by 9 bases, with 5 bases of the junction left unmatched. Each CDR3 protein is one row after TCRdb ran MiXCR on the RT-PCR reads. This table has about 650,000 distinct CDR3 sequences, approximately 15% appearing once. As to this clonotype: What it binds is not known.

This TCR was sampled from a man between 50 and 59 years old who received an inactivated influenza vaccine. This sequence joins TRBV6-6 and TRBJ1-5; 8 bases map to TRBD1. The material sequenced was PBMCs from blood, taken around 14 days before vaccination. CDR3 sequence: CASSSAGTGPQHF. In DNA, the CDR3 is TGTGCCAGCAGTTCTGCCGGGACAGGGCCCCAGCATTTT.